One T cell receptor (beta chain) is described in this entry. Its target is unknown. The table came from immunoSEQ multiplex PCR; TCRdb's copy has only in-frame clones and leaves some out. This table has some 150,000 clones, about nine tenths appearing once. The sample is drawn from a study of OX40 agonist ivuxolimab in advanced cancers. About the research overall: Two cutaneous melanoma patients and one hepatocellular carcinoma patient, three in all, had partial responses. Overall study results and limits: Relatively little clonal expansion, among the lowest observed, appeared in partial responders at 0.1-3.0 mg/kg. Antigen targets of the expanded peripheral T cells went undetermined.

Patients with autoimmune history or systemic immunosuppression were excluded. Germline CDR1 reads SGHTA; CDR2 reads FQGTGA. The CDR3 spans 15 residues. The ends lost 5 bases at V and 4 bases at J; junction bases unmatched: 7. The receptor's source is an adult with an advanced solid tumor such as melanoma, head and neck, liver or kidney cancer. This specimen consisted of CD4+ or CD8+ T cells sorted from blood, obtained in a trial of the OX40 agonist ivuxolimab. V and J are TRBV7-3 and TRBJ2-2, with 7 bases aligning to TRBD2. The DNA of the CDR3 is TGTGCCAGCAGCCCCGGACTAGTTCGCACCGGGGAGCTGTTTTTT. This translates into CASSPGLVRTGELFF. Variable domain in full (rest from reference TRBV7-3 and TRBJ2-2): GAGVSQTPSNKVTEKGKYVELRCDPISGHTALYWYRQSLGQGPEFLIYFQGTGAADDSGLPNDRFFAVRPEGSVSTLKIQRTERGDSAVYLCASSPGLVRTGELFFGEGSRLTVL.